These T cell receptor beta chains were read from a single sample in a study of identical twins' blood T cells. TCRdb reprocessed the 5' RACE reads via MiXCR and lists one record per CDR3 protein. The data contain 300,000 to 450,000 distinct CDR3 sequences, over 25% of them singletons. The sequenced material came from PBMCs. Receptor source: a woman between 18 and 50 years old in good health. Each CDR3 is given with its conserved first and last residue. The D gene is left open where the match is weak. Not all rows give a size; the values are once, few, many and, for expanded clones, a class.

>-|TRBJ2-7|15|TRBV12-3/TRBV12-4|-
CASSTPIGGTYEQYF
TGTGCCAGCAGTACCCCGATCGGCGGGACCTACGAGCAGTACTTC
>-|TRBJ2-1|13|TRBV7-8|few
CASSLWRGDEQFF
TGTGCCAGCAGCTTATGGCGCGGGGACGAGCAGTTCTTC
>TRBD1|TRBJ2-7|12|TRBV20-1|-
CSAGQGLNEQYF
TGCAGTGCCGGACAGGGTTTGAACGAGCAGTACTTC
>TRBD2|TRBJ2-3|14|TRBV11-2|few
CASSFPGGGDTQYF
TGTGCCAGCAGCTTCCCCGGCGGGGGAGATACGCAGTATTTT
>-|TRBJ1-2|16|TRBV7-2|-
CASSLGVSGYGYGYTF
TGTGCCAGCAGCTTAGGGGTTTCGGGTTACGGCTATGGCTACACCTTC
>-|TRBJ2-1|13|TRBV7-7|-
CASSLSGHNEQFF
TGTGCTAGCAGCTTAAGCGGACACAATGAGCAGTTCTTC
>-|TRBJ2-5|14|TRBV6-5|-
CASSYSTAQETQYF
TGTGCCAGCAGTTACTCGACAGCTCAAGAGACCCAGTACTTC
>-|TRBJ1-4|16|TRBV9|-
CASSAGGGVGGEKLFF
TGTGCCAGCAGCGCAGGAGGTGGGGTGGGCGGTGAAAAACTGTTTTTT
>TRBD1|TRBJ2-2|19|TRBV11-3|few
CASRWDRSDMFANTGELFF
TGTGCCAGCAGGTGGGACAGGTCCGATATGTTCGCGAACACCGGGGAGCTGTTTTTT
>-|TRBJ2-2|14|TRBV9|-
CASSVQGVTGELFF
TGTGCCAGCAGCGTACAGGGAGTCACCGGGGAGCTGTTTTTT
>TRBD2|TRBJ2-5|15|TRBV9|-
CASSVGDSGEETQYF
TGTGCCAGCAGCGTAGGGGATAGCGGGGAAGAGACCCAGTACTTC
>TRBD2|TRBJ2-2|15|TRBV11-2|many
CASSVSGIETGELFF
TGTGCCAGCAGCGTTAGCGGGATCGAAACCGGGGAGCTGTTTTTT
>-|TRBJ2-1|15|TRBV7-2|few
CASSIAASSYNEQFF
TGTGCCAGCAGCATAGCGGCCAGCTCCTACAATGAGCAGTTCTTC
>-|TRBJ2-1|15|TRBV9|-
CASSAGDGSYNEQFF
TGTGCCAGCAGCGCAGGGGACGGTTCTTACAATGAGCAGTTCTTC
>-|TRBJ2-4|12|TRBV20-1|many
CSARDPLNIQYF
TGCAGTGCTAGAGATCCCCTGAACATTCAGTACTTC
>-|TRBJ1-2|15|TRBV4-1|many
CASRASPGTIDGYTF
TGCGCCAGCAGAGCAAGTCCAGGGACTATTGATGGCTACACCTTC
>-|TRBJ1-1|12|TRBV29-1|once
CSVRTDPTEAFF
TGCAGCGTTCGGACGGATCCTACTGAAGCTTTCTTT
>-|TRBJ1-6|15|TRBV11-2|many
CASSLGSSYNSPLHF
TGTGCCAGCAGCTTAGGGAGCTCCTATAATTCACCCCTCCACTTT
>-|TRBJ1-2|16|TRBV4-3|-
CASSQVGGGRNYGYTF
TGCGCCAGCAGCCAAGTGGGTGGGGGGCGAAACTATGGCTACACCTTC
>-|TRBJ1-5|15|TRBV6-5|-
CASSYSWVKAQPQHF
TGTGCCAGCAGCTACTCGTGGGTAAAGGCTCAGCCCCAGCATTTT
>-|TRBJ2-7|11|TRBV29-1|many
CSVGWGYEQYF
TGCAGCGTTGGTTGGGGCTACGAGCAGTACTTC
>TRBD1|TRBJ1-6|15|TRBV9|-
CASSHQGQINSPLHF
TGTGCCAGCAGCCATCAGGGACAGATAAATTCACCCCTCCACTTT
>-|TRBJ1-2|11|TRBV29-1|few
CSVGREYGYTF
TGCAGCGTTGGCAGGGAGTATGGCTACACCTTC
>TRBD1|TRBJ1-2|14|TRBV11-2|few
CASSLEPDRGGYTF
TGTGCCAGCAGCTTAGAACCGGACAGGGGCGGCTACACCTTC
>-|TRBJ1-1|14|TRBV7-2|-
CASSFSPSNTEAFF
TGTGCCAGCAGCTTCTCGCCCTCGAACACTGAAGCTTTCTTT
>TRBD1|TRBJ2-1|14|TRBV20-1|many
CSAGRDRDYGEQFF
TGCAGTGCAGGAAGGGACAGGGACTATGGAGAGCAGTTCTTC
>-|TRBJ1-1|13|TRBV7-9|-
CASSPKANTEAFF
TGTGCCAGCAGCCCAAAGGCAAACACTGAAGCTTTCTTT
>TRBD1|TRBJ1-4|15|TRBV7-7|few
CASSPDRDSNEKLFF
TGTGCTAGCAGCCCCGACAGGGATTCTAATGAAAAACTGTTTTTT
>-|TRBJ1-1|14|TRBV11-2|-
CASSLAGARTEAFF
TGTGCCAGCAGCTTAGCCGGGGCGAGGACTGAAGCTTTCTTT
>TRBD1|TRBJ1-2|14|TRBV12-3/TRBV12-4|many
CASSLRDRAYGYTF
TGTGCCAGCAGTTTACGGGACAGGGCGTATGGCTACACCTTC
>-|TRBJ1-1|11|TRBV20-1|-
CSARATAEAFF
TGCAGTGCTAGAGCTACAGCTGAAGCTTTCTTT
>-|TRBJ1-5|14|TRBV19|-
CASSITGLGQPQHF
TGTGCCAGTAGTATCACAGGGCTAGGTCAGCCCCAGCATTTT
>-|TRBJ2-3|17|TRBV27|-
CASRSLLYGKVGDTQYF
TGTGCCAGCAGAAGTTTATTATACGGAAAGGTTGGAGATACGCAGTATTTT
>-|TRBJ2-7|12|TRBV12-3/TRBV12-4|many
CASSSRVYEQYF
TGTGCCAGCAGTTCCAGGGTTTACGAGCAGTACTTC
>-|TRBJ2-1|14|TRBV7-7|-
CASSLVGSGDEQFF
TGTGCCAGCAGCTTGGTTGGGAGTGGGGATGAGCAGTTCTTC
>-|TRBJ1-1|12|TRBV29-1|-
CSVYDADTEAFF
TGCAGCGTTTACGACGCGGACACTGAAGCTTTCTTT
>-|TRBJ1-5|11|TRBV29-1|-
CSVGGTQPQHF
TGCAGCGTTGGGGGGACTCAGCCCCAGCATTTT
>-|TRBJ1-3|16|TRBV5-1|many
CASSLESLVSGNTIYF
TGCGCCAGCAGCTTGGAGTCTTTAGTCTCTGGAAACACCATATATTTT
>TRBD2|TRBJ2-3|16|TRBV6-2/TRBV6-3|-
CASSRPEAGSVDTQYF
TGTGCCAGCAGTAGACCCGAAGCGGGGTCGGTAGATACGCAGTATTTT
>-|TRBJ2-3|14|TRBV15|-
CATNPTGRTDTQYF
TGTGCCACCAACCCGACAGGAAGGACAGATACGCAGTATTTT
>-|TRBJ1-1|12|TRBV29-1|many
CSVGRGDTEAFF
TGCAGCGTTGGGCGGGGGGACACTGAAGCTTTCTTT
>-|TRBJ2-1|14|TRBV19|few
CASSIGALGNEQFF
TGTGCCAGTAGTATAGGTGCCTTAGGGAATGAGCAGTTCTTC
>-|TRBJ1-1|11|TRBV20-1|once
CSAREPRGAFF
TGCAGTGCTAGAGAGCCCCGTGGAGCTTTCTTT
>TRBD2|TRBJ2-7|15|TRBV7-2|few
CASSFLSGRAYEQYF
TGTGCCAGCAGCTTTTTGAGCGGGAGGGCCTACGAGCAGTACTTC
>-|TRBJ2-7|15|TRBV11-2|few
CASSSSKAGSYEQYF
TGTGCCAGCAGCTCTAGTAAGGCCGGGTCGTACGAGCAGTACTTC
>TRBD1|TRBJ1-2|17|TRBV10-3|few
CAIMGTGTAATLGGYTF
TGTGCCATCATGGGAACCGGGACAGCAGCCACTCTTGGGGGCTACACCTTC
>-|TRBJ1-1|15|TRBV3-1|few
CASSHSGHLNTEAFF
TGTGCCAGCAGCCATAGCGGACACTTGAACACTGAAGCTTTCTTT
>-|TRBJ2-2|14|TRBV5-1|few
CASSTQIGPGELFF
TGCGCCAGCAGCACCCAAATCGGTCCCGGGGAGCTGTTTTTT